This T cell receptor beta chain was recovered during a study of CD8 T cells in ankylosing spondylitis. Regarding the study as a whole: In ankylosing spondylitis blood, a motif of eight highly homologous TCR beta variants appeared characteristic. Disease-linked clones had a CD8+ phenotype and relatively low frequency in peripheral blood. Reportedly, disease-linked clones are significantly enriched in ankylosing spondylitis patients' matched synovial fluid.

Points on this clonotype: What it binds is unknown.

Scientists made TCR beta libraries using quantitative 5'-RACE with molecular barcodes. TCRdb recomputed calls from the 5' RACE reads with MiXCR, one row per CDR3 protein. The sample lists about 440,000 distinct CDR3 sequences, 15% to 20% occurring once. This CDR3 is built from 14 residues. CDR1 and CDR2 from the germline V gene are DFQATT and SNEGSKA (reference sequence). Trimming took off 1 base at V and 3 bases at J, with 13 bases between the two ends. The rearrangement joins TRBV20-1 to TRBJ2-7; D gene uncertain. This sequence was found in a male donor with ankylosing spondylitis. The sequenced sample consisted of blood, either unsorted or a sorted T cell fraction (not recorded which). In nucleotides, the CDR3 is TGCAGTGCTAGAGTCGGGCTAGGATACTACGAGCAGTACTTC. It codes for CSARVGLGYYEQYF.